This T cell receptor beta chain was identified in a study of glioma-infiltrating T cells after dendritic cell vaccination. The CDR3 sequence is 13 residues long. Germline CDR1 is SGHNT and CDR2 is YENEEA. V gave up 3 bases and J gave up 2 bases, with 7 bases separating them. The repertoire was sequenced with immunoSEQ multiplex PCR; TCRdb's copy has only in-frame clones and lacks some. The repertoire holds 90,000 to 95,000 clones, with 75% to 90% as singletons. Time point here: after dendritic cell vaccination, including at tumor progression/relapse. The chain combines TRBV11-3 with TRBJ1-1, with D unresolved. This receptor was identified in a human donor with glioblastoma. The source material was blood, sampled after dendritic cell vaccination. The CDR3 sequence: CASSFSVNTEAFF. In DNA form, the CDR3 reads TGTGCCAGCAGCTTTTCCGTAAACACTGAAGCTTTCTTT.